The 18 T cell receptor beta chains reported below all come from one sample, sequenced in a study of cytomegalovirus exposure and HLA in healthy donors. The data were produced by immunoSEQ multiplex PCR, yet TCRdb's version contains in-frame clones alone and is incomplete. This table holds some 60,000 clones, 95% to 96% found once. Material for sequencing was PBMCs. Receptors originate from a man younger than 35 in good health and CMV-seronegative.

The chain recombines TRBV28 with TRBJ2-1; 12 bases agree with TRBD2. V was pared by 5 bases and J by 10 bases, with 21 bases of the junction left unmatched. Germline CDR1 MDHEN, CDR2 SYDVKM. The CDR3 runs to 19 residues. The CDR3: CASSPAPRLAGGPLREQFF. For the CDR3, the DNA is TGTGCCAGCAGTCCCGCGCCGAGGCTAGCGGGAGGGCCTCTAAGGGAGCAGTTCTTC.

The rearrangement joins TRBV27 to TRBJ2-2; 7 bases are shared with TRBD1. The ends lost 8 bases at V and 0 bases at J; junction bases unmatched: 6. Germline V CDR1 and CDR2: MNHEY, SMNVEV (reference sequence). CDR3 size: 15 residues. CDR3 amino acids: CASSRGTANTGELFF. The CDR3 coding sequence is TGTGCCAGCTCTCGAGGGACAGCGAACACCGGGGAGCTGTTTTTT.

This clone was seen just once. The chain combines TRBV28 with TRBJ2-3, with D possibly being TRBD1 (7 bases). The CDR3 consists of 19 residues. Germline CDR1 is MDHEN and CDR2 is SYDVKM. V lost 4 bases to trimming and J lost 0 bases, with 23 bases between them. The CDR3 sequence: CASSSPGARGETSTDTQYF. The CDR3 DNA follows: TGTGCCAGCAGTTCCCCCGGCGCCAGGGGGGAAACTAGCACAGATACGCAGTATTTT.

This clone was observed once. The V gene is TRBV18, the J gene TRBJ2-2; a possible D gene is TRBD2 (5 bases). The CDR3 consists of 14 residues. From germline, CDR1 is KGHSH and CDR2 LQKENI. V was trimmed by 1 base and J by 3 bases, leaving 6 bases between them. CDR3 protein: CASSPQRDTGELFF. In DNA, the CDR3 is TGTGCCAGCTCACCACAGAGGGACACCGGGGAGCTGTTTTTT.

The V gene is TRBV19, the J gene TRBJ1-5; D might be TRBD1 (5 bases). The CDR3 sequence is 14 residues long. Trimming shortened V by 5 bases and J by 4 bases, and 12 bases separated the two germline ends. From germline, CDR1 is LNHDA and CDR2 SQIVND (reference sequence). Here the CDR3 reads CASSVLGGNQPQHF. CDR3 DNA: TGTGCCAGTAGTGTTCTGGGGGGAAATCAGCCCCAGCATTTT.

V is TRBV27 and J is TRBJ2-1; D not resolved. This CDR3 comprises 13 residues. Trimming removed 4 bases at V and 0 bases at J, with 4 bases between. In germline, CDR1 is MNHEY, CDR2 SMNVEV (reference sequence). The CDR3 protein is CASSSGSYNEQFF. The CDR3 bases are TGTGCCAGCAGTTCGGGCTCCTACAATGAGCAGTTCTTC.

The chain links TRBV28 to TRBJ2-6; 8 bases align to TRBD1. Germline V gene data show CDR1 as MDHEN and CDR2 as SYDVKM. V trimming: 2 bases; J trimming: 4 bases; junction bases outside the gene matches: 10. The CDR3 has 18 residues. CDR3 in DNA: TGTGCCAGCAGTTTAAGGCCAGGGGGCGCATCCGGGGCCAACGTCCTGACTTTC. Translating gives CASSLRPGGASGANVLTF.

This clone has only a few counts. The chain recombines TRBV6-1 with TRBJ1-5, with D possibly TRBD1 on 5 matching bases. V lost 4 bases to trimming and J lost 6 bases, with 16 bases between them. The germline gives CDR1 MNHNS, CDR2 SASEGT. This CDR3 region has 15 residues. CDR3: CASSGQGGGGQPQHF. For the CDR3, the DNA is TGTGCCAGCAGTGGCCAGGGTGGCGGGGGTCAGCCCCAGCATTTT.

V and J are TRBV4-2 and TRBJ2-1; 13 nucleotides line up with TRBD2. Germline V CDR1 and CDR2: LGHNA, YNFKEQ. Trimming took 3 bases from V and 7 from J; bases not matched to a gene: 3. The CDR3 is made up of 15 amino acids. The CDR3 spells CASSQGLAGQNEQFF. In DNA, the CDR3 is TGTGCCAGCAGCCAGGGACTAGCGGGGCAGAATGAGCAGTTCTTC.

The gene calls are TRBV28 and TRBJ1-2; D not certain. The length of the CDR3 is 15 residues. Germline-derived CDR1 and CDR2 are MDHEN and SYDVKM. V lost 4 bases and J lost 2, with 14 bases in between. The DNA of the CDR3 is TGTGCCAGCAGTTCTATCGGGGAGGGAAACTATGGCTACACCTTC. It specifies CASSSIGEGNYGYTF.

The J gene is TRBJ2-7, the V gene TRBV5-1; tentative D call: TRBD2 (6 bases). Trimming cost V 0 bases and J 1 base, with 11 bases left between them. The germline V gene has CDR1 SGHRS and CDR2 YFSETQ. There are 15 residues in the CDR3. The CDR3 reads CASSLGGVSSYEQYF. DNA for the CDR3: TGCGCCAGCAGCTTGGGGGGGGTGTCATCCTACGAGCAGTACTTC. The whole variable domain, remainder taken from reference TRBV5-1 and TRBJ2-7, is KAGVTQTPRYLIKTRGQQVTLSCSPISGHRSVSWYQQTPGQGLQFLFEYFSETQRNKGNFPGRFSGRQFSNSRSEMNVSTLELGDSALYLCASSLGGVSSYEQYFGPGTRLTVT.

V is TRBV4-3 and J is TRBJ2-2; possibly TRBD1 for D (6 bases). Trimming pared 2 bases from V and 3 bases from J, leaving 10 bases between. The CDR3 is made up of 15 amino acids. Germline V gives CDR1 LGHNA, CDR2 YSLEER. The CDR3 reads CASSQNRVYTGELFF. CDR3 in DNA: TGCGCCAGCAGCCAAAACAGGGTGTACACCGGGGAGCTGTTTTTT.

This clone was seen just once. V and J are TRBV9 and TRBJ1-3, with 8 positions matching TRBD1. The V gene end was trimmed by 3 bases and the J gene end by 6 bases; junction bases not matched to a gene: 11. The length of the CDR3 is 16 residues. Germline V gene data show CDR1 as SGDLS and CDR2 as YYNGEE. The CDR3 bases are TGTGCCAGCAGCGCCATCGACAGGGGTGAAGAAAACACCATATATTTT. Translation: CASSAIDRGEENTIYF. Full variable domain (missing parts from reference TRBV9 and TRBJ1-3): DSGVTQTPKHLITATGQRVTLRCSPRSGDLSVYWYQQSLDQGLQFLIQYYNGEERAKGNILERFSAQQFPDLHSELNLSSLELGDSALYFCASSAIDRGEENTIYFGEGSWLTVV.

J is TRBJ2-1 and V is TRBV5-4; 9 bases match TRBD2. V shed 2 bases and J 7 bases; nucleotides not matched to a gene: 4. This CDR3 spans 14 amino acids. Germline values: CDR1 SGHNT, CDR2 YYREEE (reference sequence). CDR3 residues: CASSFRAGGNEQFF. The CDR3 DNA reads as TGTGCCAGCAGCTTTCGAGCGGGAGGAAATGAGCAGTTCTTC.

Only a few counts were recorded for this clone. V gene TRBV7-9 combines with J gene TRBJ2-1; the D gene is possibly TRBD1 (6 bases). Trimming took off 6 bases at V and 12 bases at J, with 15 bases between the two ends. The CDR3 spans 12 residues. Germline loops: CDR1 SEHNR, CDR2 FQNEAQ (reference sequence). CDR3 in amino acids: CASSLQGVGQFF. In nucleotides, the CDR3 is TGTGCCAGCAGTCTACAGGGCGTAGGGCAGTTCTTC. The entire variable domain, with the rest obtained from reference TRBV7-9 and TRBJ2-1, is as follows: DTGVSQNPRHKITKRGQNVTFRCDPISEHNRLYWYRQTLGQGPEFLTYFQNEAQLEKSRLLSDRFSAERPKGSFSTLEIQRTEQGDSAMYLCASSLQGVGQFFGPGTRLTVL.

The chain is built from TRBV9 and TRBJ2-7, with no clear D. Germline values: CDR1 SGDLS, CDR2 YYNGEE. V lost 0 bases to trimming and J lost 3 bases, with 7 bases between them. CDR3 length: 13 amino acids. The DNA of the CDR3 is TGTGCCAGCAGCGTAGGGCTGAACTACGAGCAGTACTTC. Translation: CASSVGLNYEQYF.

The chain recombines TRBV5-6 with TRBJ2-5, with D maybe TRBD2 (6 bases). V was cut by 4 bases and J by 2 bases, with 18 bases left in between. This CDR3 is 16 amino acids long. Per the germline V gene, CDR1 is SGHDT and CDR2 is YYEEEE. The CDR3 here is CASSGFPSAGQETQYF. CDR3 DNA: TGTGCCAGCAGCGGATTTCCCTCTGCGGGGCAAGAGACCCAGTACTTC.

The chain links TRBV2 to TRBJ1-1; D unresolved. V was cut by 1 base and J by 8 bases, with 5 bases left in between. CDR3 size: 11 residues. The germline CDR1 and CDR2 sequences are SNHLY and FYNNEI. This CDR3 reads CASSEGGEAFF. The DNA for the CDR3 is TGTGCCAGCAGTGAAGGTGGCGAAGCTTTCTTT.